This passage covers 5 T cell receptor beta chains from one sample sequenced in a study of cytotoxic CD8 clonotypes in ibrutinib-treated CLL. Sequencing was performed with immunoSEQ multiplex PCR; in TCRdb, only in-frame clones are kept and a portion is missing. The table has approximately 90,000 clones, around 77% seen once. The sample consisted of PBMCs, taken after 24 months of ibrutinib treatment. Receptors were obtained from a human donor with chronic lymphocytic leukemia.

The gene calls are TRBV7-3 and TRBJ2-3; D is undetermined. This CDR3 is built from 15 residues. Germline CDR1 reads SGHTA; CDR2 reads FQGTGA. Trimming left V 5 bases short and J 0 bases short, with 12 bases between. In nucleotides, the CDR3 is TGTGCCAGCAGCCCCACAACAGTGAGCACAGATACGCAGTATTTT. Translating it yields CASSPTTVSTDTQYF.

The CDR3 region is CASSLGGDSIEAFF. CDR3 nucleotides: TGTGCCAGCAGCTTAGGGGGGGACAGCATTGAAGCTTTCTTT. V usage is TRBV7-9 and J usage is TRBJ1-1; TRBD1 agrees at 7 bases. Germline assignment: CDR1 SEHNR and CDR2 FQNEAQ (reference sequence). V trimming: 1 base; J trimming: 7 bases; junction bases outside the gene matches: 6. The CDR3 sequence is 14 residues long.

The rearrangement joins TRBV7-9 to TRBJ1-4; D remains unclear. There are 11 residues in the CDR3. Trimming stripped 7 bases from V and 10 bases from J, with 10 bases between. Germline CDR1 reads SEHNR; CDR2 reads FQNEAQ (reference sequence). CDR3 loop: CASKLWGKLFF. The CDR3 DNA reads as TGTGCCAGCAAACTTTGGGGAAAACTGTTTTTT.

The chain carries TRBV10-3 and TRBJ2-7; D gene ambiguous. V lost 11 bases, J lost 1 base, and 12 bases lay in between. The CDR3 runs 12 residues. CDR1 ENHRY and CDR2 SYGVKD come from the germline V gene. This chain's CDR3 is CAAQTDSYEQYF. CDR3 coding DNA: TGTGCCGCCCAGACGGATTCCTACGAGCAGTACTTC.

The rearrangement joins TRBV25-1 to TRBJ2-3; 13 bases map to TRBD2. The CDR3 has 17 amino acids. Germline lookup yields CDR1 MGHDK and CDR2 SYGVNS. V gave up 2 bases and J gave up 4 bases; unmatched junction bases: 6. The CDR3 loop is CASSEDRLAGGADTQYF. The CDR3 DNA is TGTGCCAGCAGTGAAGATCGACTAGCGGGAGGAGCAGATACGCAGTATTTT.